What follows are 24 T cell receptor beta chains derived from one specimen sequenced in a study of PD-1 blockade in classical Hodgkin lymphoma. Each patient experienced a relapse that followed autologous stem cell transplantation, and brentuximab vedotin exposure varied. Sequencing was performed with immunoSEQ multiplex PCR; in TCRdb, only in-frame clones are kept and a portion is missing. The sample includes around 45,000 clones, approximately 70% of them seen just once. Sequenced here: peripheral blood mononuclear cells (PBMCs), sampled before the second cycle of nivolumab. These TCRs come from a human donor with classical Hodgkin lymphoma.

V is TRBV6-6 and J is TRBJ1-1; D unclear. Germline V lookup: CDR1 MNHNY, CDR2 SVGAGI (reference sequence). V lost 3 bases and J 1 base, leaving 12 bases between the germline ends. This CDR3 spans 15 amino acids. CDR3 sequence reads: CASSYPRAENTEAFF. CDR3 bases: TGTGCCAGCAGTTATCCCCGGGCAGAGAACACTGAAGCTTTCTTT.

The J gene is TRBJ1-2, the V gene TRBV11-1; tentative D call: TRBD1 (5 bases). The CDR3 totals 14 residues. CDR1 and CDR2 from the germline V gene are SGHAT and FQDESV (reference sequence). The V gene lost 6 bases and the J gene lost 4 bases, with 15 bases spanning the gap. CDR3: CASSPPIQGYGYTF. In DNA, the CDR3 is TGTGCCAGCAGTCCTCCGATTCAGGGCTATGGCTACACCTTC.

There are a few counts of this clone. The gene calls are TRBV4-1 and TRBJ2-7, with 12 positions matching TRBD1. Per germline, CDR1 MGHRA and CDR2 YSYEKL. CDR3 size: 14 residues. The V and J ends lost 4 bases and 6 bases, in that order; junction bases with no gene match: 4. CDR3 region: CASSPGQGALEQYF. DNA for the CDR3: TGCGCCAGCAGCCCGGGACAGGGGGCGCTCGAGCAGTACTTC.

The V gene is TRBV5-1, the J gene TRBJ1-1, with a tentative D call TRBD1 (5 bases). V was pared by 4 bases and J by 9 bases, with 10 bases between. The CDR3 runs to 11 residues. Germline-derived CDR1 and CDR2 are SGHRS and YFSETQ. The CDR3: CASSKDNQAFF. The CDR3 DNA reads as TGCGCCAGCAGCAAGGACAACCAAGCTTTCTTT. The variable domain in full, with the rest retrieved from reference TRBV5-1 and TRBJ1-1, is KAGVTQTPRYLIKTRGQQVTLSCSPISGHRSVSWYQQTPGQGLQFLFEYFSETQRNKGNFPGRFSGRQFSNSRSEMNVSTLELGDSALYLCASSKDNQAFFGQGTRLTVV.

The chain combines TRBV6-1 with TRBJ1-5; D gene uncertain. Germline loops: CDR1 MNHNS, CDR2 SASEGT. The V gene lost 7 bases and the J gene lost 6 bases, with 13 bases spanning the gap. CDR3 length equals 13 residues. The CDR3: CASTSRVGQPQHF. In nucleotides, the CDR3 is TGTGCCAGCACCTCCCGGGTAGGTCAGCCCCAGCATTTT.

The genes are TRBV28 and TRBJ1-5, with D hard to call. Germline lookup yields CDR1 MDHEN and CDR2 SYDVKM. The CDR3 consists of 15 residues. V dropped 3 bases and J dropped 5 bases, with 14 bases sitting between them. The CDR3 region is CASSLLGLDYQPQHF. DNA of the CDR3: TGTGCCAGCAGTTTGCTAGGGCTTGATTATCAGCCCCAGCATTTT.

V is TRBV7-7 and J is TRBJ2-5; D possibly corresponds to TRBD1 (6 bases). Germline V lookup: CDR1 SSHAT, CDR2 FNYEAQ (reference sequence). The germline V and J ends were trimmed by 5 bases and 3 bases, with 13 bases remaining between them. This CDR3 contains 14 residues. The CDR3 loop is CASSPTGFEETQYF. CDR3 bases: TGTGCCAGCAGCCCGACAGGATTCGAAGAGACCCAGTACTTC. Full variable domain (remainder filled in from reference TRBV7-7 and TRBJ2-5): GAGVSQSPRYKVTKRGQDVTLRCDPISSHATLYWYQQALGQGPEFLTYFNYEAQPDKSGLPSDRFSAERPEGSISTLTIQRTEQRDSAMYRCASSPTGFEETQYFGPGTRLLVL.

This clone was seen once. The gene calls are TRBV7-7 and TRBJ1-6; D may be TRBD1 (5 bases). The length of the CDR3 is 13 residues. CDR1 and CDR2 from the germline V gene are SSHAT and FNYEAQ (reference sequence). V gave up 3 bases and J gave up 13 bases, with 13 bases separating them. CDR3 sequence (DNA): TGTGCCAGCAGCTTGGCGCAGGGAGACCCCCTCCACTTT. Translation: CASSLAQGDPLHF. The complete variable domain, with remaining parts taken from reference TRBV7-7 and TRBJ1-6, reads GAGVSQSPRYKVTKRGQDVTLRCDPISSHATLYWYQQALGQGPEFLTYFNYEAQPDKSGLPSDRFSAERPEGSISTLTIQRTEQRDSAMYRCASSLAQGDPLHFGNGTRLTVT.

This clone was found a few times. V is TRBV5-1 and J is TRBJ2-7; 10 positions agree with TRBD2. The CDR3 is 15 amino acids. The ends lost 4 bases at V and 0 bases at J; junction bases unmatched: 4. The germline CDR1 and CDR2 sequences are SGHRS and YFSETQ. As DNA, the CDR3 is TGCGCCAGCAGCCCCTGGACTAGCGGCTCCTACGAGCAGTACTTC. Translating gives CASSPWTSGSYEQYF.

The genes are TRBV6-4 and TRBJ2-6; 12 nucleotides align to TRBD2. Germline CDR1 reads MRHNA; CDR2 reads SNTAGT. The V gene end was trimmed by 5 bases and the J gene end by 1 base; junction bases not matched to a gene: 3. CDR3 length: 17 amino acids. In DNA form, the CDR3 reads TGTGCCAGCAGTCGACTAGCGGGGGAATCTGGGGCCAACGTCCTGACTTTC. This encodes CASSRLAGESGANVLTF.

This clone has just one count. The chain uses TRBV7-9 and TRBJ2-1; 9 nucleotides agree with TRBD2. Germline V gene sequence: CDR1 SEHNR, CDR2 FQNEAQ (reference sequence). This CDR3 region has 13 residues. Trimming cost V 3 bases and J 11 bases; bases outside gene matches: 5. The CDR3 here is CASSFKREDKQFF. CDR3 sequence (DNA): TGTGCCAGCAGCTTCAAGCGGGAGGACAAGCAGTTCTTC.

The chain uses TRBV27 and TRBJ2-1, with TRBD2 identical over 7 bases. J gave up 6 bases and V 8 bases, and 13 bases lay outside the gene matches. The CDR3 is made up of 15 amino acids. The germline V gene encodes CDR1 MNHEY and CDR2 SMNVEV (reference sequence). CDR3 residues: CASSPAGEIINEQFF. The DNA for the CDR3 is TGTGCCAGCTCCCCGGCGGGGGAAATCATCAATGAGCAGTTCTTC.

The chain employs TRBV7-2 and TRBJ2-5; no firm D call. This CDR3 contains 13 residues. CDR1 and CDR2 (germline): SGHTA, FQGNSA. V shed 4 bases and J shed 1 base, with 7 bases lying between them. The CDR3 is CASSSLIQETQYF. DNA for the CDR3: TGTGCCAGCAGCTCCCTGATCCAAGAGACCCAGTACTTC.

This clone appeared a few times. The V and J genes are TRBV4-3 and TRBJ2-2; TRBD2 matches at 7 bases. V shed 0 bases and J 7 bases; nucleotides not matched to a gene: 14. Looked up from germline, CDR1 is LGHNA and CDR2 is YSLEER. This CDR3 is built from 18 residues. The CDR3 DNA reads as TGCGCCAGCAGCCAAGAACTTAGACTAGCCGGGTTCTTCGGGGAGCTGTTTTTT. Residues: CASSQELRLAGFFGELFF.

The CDR3 coding sequence is TGTGCCAGCAGCGTAGCCCCACAGGCAGCGAACACTGAAGCTTTCTTT. Translating it yields CASSVAPQAANTEAFF. The rearrangement joins TRBV9 to TRBJ1-1; weak D call: TRBD1 (5 bases). Germline V gene lookup returns CDR1 SGDLS and CDR2 YYNGEE. This CDR3 is built from 16 residues. The germline V and J ends were trimmed by 0 bases and 1 base, with 13 bases remaining between them.

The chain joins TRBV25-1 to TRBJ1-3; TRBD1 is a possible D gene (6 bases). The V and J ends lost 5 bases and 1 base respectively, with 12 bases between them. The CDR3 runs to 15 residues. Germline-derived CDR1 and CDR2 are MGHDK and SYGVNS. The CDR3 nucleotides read TGTGCCAGCAGTCGTCCGGGGGCTTCTGGAAACACCATATATTTT. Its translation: CASSRPGASGNTIYF.

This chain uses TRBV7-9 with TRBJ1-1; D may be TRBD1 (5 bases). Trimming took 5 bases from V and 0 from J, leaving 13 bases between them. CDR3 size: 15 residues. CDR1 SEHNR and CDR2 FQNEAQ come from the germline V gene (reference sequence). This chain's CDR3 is CASSVSGALNTEAFF. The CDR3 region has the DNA TGTGCCAGCAGCGTTAGTGGGGCCCTGAACACTGAAGCTTTCTTT.

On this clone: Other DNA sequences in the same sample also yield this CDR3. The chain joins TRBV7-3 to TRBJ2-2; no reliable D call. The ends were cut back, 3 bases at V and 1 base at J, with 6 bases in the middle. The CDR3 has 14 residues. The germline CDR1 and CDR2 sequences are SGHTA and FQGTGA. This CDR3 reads CASSFSENTGELFF. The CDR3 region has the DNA TGTGCCAGCAGCTTCAGCGAGAACACCGGGGAGCTGTTTTTT. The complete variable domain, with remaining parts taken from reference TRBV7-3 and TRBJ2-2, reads GAGVSQTPSNKVTEKGKYVELRCDPISGHTALYWYRQSLGQGPEFLIYFQGTGAADDSGLPNDRFFAVRPEGSVSTLKIQRTERGDSAVYLCASSFSENTGELFFGEGSRLTVL.

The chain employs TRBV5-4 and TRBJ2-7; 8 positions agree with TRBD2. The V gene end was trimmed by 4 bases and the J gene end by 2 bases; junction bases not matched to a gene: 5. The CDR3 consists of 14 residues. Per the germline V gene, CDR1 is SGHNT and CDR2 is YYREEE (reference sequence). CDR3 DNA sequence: TGTGCCAGCAGCCACGGACTAGCAGCCTACGAGCAGTACTTC. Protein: CASSHGLAAYEQYF.

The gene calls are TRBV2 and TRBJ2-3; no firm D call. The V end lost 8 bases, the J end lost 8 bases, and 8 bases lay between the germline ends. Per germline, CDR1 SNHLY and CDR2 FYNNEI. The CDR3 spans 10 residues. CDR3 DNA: TGTGCCAGCTTAATGGGTACGCAGTATTTT. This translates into CASLMGTQYF.

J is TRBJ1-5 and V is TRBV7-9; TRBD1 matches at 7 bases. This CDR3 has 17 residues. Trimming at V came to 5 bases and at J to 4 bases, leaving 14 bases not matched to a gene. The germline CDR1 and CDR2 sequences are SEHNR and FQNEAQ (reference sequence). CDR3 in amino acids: CASSAETWWDSNQPQHF. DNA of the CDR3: TGTGCCAGCAGCGCAGAAACCTGGTGGGACAGTAATCAGCCCCAGCATTTT.

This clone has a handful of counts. CDR3 in amino acids: CASSDPTGVEQFF. CDR3 DNA: TGTGCCAGCAGCGATCCTACGGGGGTAGAGCAGTTCTTC. The chain links TRBV7-6 to TRBJ2-1; possible D gene TRBD2, 6 bases. The CDR3 covers 13 residues. Trimming removed 5 bases from V and 10 bases from J, with 15 bases in between. Germline lookup yields CDR1 SGHVS and CDR2 FNYEAQ.

This chain's CDR3 is CASSVSYGYTF. CDR3 coding DNA: TGTGCCAGCAGCGTATCCTATGGCTACACCTTC. The chain carries TRBV9 and TRBJ1-2, with no clear D. Germline CDR1 reads SGDLS; CDR2 reads YYNGEE. This CDR3 region has 11 residues. V shed 1 base and J shed 4 bases, with 2 bases lying between them.

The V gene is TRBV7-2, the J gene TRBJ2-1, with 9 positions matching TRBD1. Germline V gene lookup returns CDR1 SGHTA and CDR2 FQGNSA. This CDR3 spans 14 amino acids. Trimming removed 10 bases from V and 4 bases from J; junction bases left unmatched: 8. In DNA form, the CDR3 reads TGTGCCACCCGACCGGGACAGGGATACAATGAGCAGTTCTTC. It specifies CATRPGQGYNEQFF. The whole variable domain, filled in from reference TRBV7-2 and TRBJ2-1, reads GAGVSQSPSNKVTEKGKDVELRCDPISGHTALYWYRQSLGQGLEFLIYFQGNSAPDKSGLPSDRFSAERTGGSVSTLTIQRTQQEDSAVYLCATRPGQGYNEQFFGPGTRLTVL.